The count of the clone carrying this T cell receptor beta chain is one. Its cognate antigen is unknown. The V end was cut by 3 bases, the J end by 4 bases, with 6 bases between. The V gene's germline CDR1 is KGHSH and CDR2 LQKENI. CDR3 length: 13 amino acids. Clones were sequenced by immunoSEQ multiplex PCR, and TCRdb holds only the in-frame ones, with some missing. The profile covers 70,000 to 95,000 clones, with over 75% appearing a single time and about 4% taken by the ten largest. This record belongs to a study of OX40 agonist ivuxolimab in advanced cancers. Study observations and caveats: The mean number of expanded clones was higher in CD8+ T cells than in CD4+.

Sequenced here: CD4+ or CD8+ T cells sorted from blood, sampled in a trial of the OX40 agonist ivuxolimab. This chain links TRBV18 with TRBJ1-4, with D hard to call. This clonotype originated in an adult with an advanced solid tumor such as melanoma, head and neck, liver or kidney cancer. The CDR3 DNA sequence: TGTGCCAGCTCACCTCGGGATAATGAAAAACTGTTTTTT. Amino acids: CASSPRDNEKLFF.